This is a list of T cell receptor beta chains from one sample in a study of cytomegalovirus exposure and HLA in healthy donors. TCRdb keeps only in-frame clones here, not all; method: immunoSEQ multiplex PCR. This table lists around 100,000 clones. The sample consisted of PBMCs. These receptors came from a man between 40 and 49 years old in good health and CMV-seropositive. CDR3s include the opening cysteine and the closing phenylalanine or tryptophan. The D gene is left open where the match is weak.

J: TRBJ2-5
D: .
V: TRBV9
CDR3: CASSVSRTTGETQYF
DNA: TGTGCCAGCAGCGTGAGCAGGACTACCGGGGAGACCCAGTACTTC

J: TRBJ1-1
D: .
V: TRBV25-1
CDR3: CASSPTGEGVTEAFF
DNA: TGTGCCAGCAGTCCTACCGGGGAGGGGGTAACTGAAGCTTTCTTT

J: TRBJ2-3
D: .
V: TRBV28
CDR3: CASRTFRRSERTDTQYF
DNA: TGTGCCAGCAGGACCTTTAGGAGATCTGAGAGGACAGATACGCAGTATTTT

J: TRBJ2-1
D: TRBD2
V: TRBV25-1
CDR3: CASSESPGLAIEQFF
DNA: TGTGCCAGCAGCGAGTCGCCGGGACTAGCAATTGAGCAGTTCTTC

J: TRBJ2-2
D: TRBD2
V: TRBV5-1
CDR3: CASTRGETNTGELFF
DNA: TGCGCCAGCACCCGGGGGGAAACGAACACCGGGGAGCTGTTTTTT

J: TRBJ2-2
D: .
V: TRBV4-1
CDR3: CASSPPGVGPGELFF
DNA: TGCGCCAGCAGCCCTCCGGGAGTCGGTCCCGGGGAGCTGTTTTTT

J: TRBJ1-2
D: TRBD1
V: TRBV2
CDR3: CASSEPQGKDYGYTF
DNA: TGTGCCAGCAGTGAACCACAGGGGAAGGACTATGGCTACACCTTC

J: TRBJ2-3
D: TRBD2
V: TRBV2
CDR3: CASSVVLAGETDTQYF
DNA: TGTGCCAGCAGTGTCGTACTAGCGGGAGAGACAGATACGCAGTATTTT

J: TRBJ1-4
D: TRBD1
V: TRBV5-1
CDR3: CASSQGQANEKLFF
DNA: TGCGCCAGCAGCCAGGGACAGGCTAATGAAAAACTGTTTTTT

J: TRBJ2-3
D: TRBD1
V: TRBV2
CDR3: CASSEGTGITDTQYF
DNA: TGTGCCAGCAGTGAAGGGACAGGGATAACAGATACGCAGTATTTT